One sample yielded the 22 T cell receptor beta chains listed below, sequenced in a study of shared clonotypes between healthy human individuals. The repertoire was sequenced with immunoSEQ multiplex PCR; TCRdb's copy has only in-frame clones and lacks some. The sample lists roughly 1 million clones; roughly 74% were seen once. The sample was memory CD4+ T cells from PBMCs. Subset of the sample: CD45RA-negative fraction. All receptors derive from a man younger than 35 in good health. Some clones in this sample may be carry-over from other donors' samples.

The chain has TRBV7-8 and TRBJ2-5, with D possibly TRBD2 on 6 matching bases. V lost 5 bases, J lost 5 bases, and 12 bases lay in between. CDR1 and CDR2 from the germline V gene are SGHVS and FQNEAQ. The CDR3 runs to 13 residues. The CDR3 sequence is CASSLGRKETQYF. CDR3 sequence (DNA): TGTGCCAGCAGCCTAGGGAGGAAGGAGACCCAGTACTTC.

The sample holds one count of this clone. The J gene is TRBJ1-6, the V gene TRBV7-9; D is ambiguous. CDR1 and CDR2 from the germline V gene are SEHNR and FQNEAQ (reference sequence). V was cut by 0 bases and J by 10 bases, with 10 bases left in between. The CDR3 extends over 14 amino acids. The CDR3 loop reads CASSLAGPESPLHF. The CDR3, as DNA: TGTGCCAGCAGCTTAGCAGGGCCTGAATCACCCCTCCACTTT.

The chain links TRBV28 to TRBJ2-5; TRBD1 matches at 8 bases. J gave up 0 bases and V 6 bases, and 6 bases lay outside the gene matches. The CDR3 loop spans 15 amino acids. The V gene's germline CDR1 is MDHEN and CDR2 SYDVKM. The CDR3 sequence: CASRAGGANQETQYF. CDR3 coding DNA: TGTGCCAGCAGGGCAGGGGGCGCCAACCAAGAGACCCAGTACTTC.

V gene TRBV7-9 combines with J gene TRBJ1-1, with D hard to call. The length of the CDR3 is 12 residues. V dropped 5 bases and J dropped 4 bases, with 8 bases sitting between them. Germline V gives CDR1 SEHNR, CDR2 FQNEAQ (reference sequence). The CDR3 DNA sequence: TGTGCCAGCAGCCGGGAGTCCACTGAAGCTTTCTTT. Encoded protein: CASSRESTEAFF.

The J gene is TRBJ2-2, the V gene TRBV14, with D perhaps assigned TRBD1 or TRBD2 (6 bases each). The CDR3 runs 14 residues. Germline assignment: CDR1 SGHDN and CDR2 FVKESK. V was shortened by 4 bases and J by 4 bases, with 10 bases between the two germline ends. Here the CDR3 DNA reads TGTGCCAGCAGCCGGGGGGCTAGCACCGGGGAGCTGTTTTTT. This translates into CASSRGASTGELFF.

The chain couples TRBV7-9 to TRBJ2-2; D ambiguous. Trimming left V 6 bases short and J 6 bases short, with 17 bases between. The CDR3 consists of 15 residues. CDR1 SEHNR and CDR2 FQNEAQ come from the germline V gene (reference sequence). For the CDR3, the DNA is TGTGCCAGCAGACGAGGACGGGTTGAGGCCGGGGAGCTGTTTTTT. This gives the protein CASRRGRVEAGELFF.

J is TRBJ1-2 and V is TRBV19; TRBD1 is a possible D gene (6 bases). The V gene lost 1 base and the J gene lost 2 bases, with 8 bases spanning the gap. The CDR3 runs 14 residues. CDR1 LNHDA and CDR2 SQIVND come from the germline V gene (reference sequence). CDR3 nucleotide sequence: TGTGCCAGTAGTATAGCCCAGGGGAACTATGGCTACACCTTC. Protein sequence: CASSIAQGNYGYTF. Looking up the rest from reference TRBV19 and TRBJ1-2 gives the full variable domain: DGGITQSPKYLFRKEGQNVTLSCEQNLNHDAMYWYRQDPGQGLRLIYYSQIVNDFQKGDIAEGYSVSREKKESFPLTVTSAQKNPTAFYLCASSIAQGNYGYTFGSGTRLTVV.

This clone has a single count. Other DNA sequences in the sample encode the same CDR3. V and J are TRBV5-1 and TRBJ1-3, with unresolved D. CDR1 and CDR2 from the germline V gene are SGHRS and YFSETQ. This CDR3 is 14 amino acids long. Trimming took off 0 bases at V and 4 bases at J, with 8 bases between the two ends. In nucleotides, the CDR3 is TGCGCCAGCAGCTTGGGGCCGGGGGGAAACACCATATATTTT. It codes for CASSLGPGGNTIYF.

The rearrangement links TRBV18 to TRBJ2-1, with D tentatively TRBD2 (5 bases). Germline-derived CDR1 and CDR2 are KGHSH and LQKENI. Trimming removed 2 bases at V and 6 bases at J, with 8 bases between. The CDR3 is made up of 13 amino acids. Written as DNA, the CDR3 is TGTGCCAGCTCACCAGGGAGAATCAATGAGCAGTTCTTC. Its protein is CASSPGRINEQFF.

The V call is TRBV5-1, the J call TRBJ1-5, with 9 bases identical to TRBD1. Germline-derived CDR1 and CDR2 are SGHRS and YFSETQ. With 3 bases clipped from V and 4 bases from J, the junction kept 5 bases outside the gene matches. This CDR3 comprises 15 residues. The CDR3 DNA follows: TGCGCCAGCAGCTGGGGACAGGGCCGTAATCAGCCCCAGCATTTT. Its translation is CASSWGQGRNQPQHF.

The chain couples TRBV11-2 to TRBJ1-1, with unresolved D. V lost 5 bases to trimming and J lost 1 base, with 14 bases between them. The CDR3 loop spans 15 amino acids. Germline V gene data show CDR1 as SGHAT and CDR2 as FQNNGV. In nucleotides, the CDR3 is TGTGCCAGCAGCATTATCCGGGGAGGGAACACTGAAGCTTTCTTT. This codes for CASSIIRGGNTEAFF.

This clone was seen ten or more times. The CDR3 region is CASSPLAGVGFF. In nucleotides, the CDR3 is TGTGCCAGCAGCCCCCTGGCGGGAGTGGGGTTCTTC. This chain uses TRBV7-9 with TRBJ2-1; 7 bases agree with TRBD2. V lost 5 bases, J lost 15 bases, and 10 bases stayed unmatched. The germline CDR1 and CDR2 sequences are SEHNR and FQNEAQ (reference sequence). This CDR3 has 12 amino acids.

This chain uses TRBV5-4 with TRBJ2-3, with 9 bases identical to TRBD2. Germline V gene sequence: CDR1 SGHNT, CDR2 YYREEE (reference sequence). The CDR3 has 17 residues. The junction had 11 bases not matched to a gene; V was cut back by 0 bases and J by 6 bases. The CDR3 loop reads CASSLGLREGGSDTQYF. The CDR3 DNA reads TGTGCCAGCAGCTTGGGTTTGCGGGAGGGCGGTTCTGATACGCAGTATTTT.

The V and J genes are TRBV27 and TRBJ2-6, with D perhaps matching TRBD1 or TRBD2 (5 bases each). This CDR3 region has 17 residues. V was shortened by 8 bases and J by 0 bases, with 17 bases between the two germline ends. The V gene's germline CDR1 is MNHEY and CDR2 SMNVEV (reference sequence). The CDR3 bases are TGTGCCAGCGGGGCGAGGACAACTAGCTCTGGGGCCAACGTCCTGACTTTC. It translates to CASGARTTSSGANVLTF.

The V and J genes are TRBV30 and TRBJ1-2, with D uncertain. CDR3 length: 11 amino acids. The V gene's germline CDR1 is GTSNPN and CDR2 SVGIG (reference sequence). V lost 3 bases and J lost 8, with 10 bases in between. CDR3 in DNA: TGTGCCTGGAGCTTAGAGGGAGGCTACACCTTC. Encoded protein: CAWSLEGGYTF.

V usage is TRBV14 and J usage is TRBJ1-1; a weak D match, TRBD1 (5 bases). This CDR3 has 16 amino acids. V lost 4 bases and J lost 1, with 16 bases in between. Germline V gene data show CDR1 as SGHDN and CDR2 as FVKESK. The CDR3 region is CASSRLGAVKNTEAFF. Here the CDR3 DNA reads TGTGCCAGCAGCCGCCTAGGGGCAGTTAAGAACACTGAAGCTTTCTTT.

CDR3 in amino acids: CASSEYGGRQYF. CDR3 DNA: TGTGCCAGCAGTGAATACGGCGGGAGACAGTATTTT. J is TRBJ2-3 and V is TRBV2, with 7 nucleotides matching TRBD2. From germline, CDR1 is SNHLY and CDR2 FYNNEI. This CDR3 is 12 amino acids long. Unmatched junction bases numbered 5, after V lost 2 bases and J lost 12 bases. Based on the CDR3 plus reference TRBV2 and TRBJ2-3, the full variable domain is EPEVTQTPSHQVTQMGQEVILRCVPISNHLYFYWYRQILGQKVEFLVSFYNNEISEKSEIFDDQFSVERPDGSNFTLKIRSTKLEDSAMYFCASSEYGGRQYFGPGTRLTVL.

The CDR3, as DNA: TGCGCCAGCAGCTCCAACGCGGGACAGGGGAATGGCTACACCTTC. Translation gives CASSSNAGQGNGYTF. The chain uses TRBV5-1 and TRBJ1-2; 10 positions match TRBD1. Germline V gene data show CDR1 as SGHRS and CDR2 as YFSETQ. Trimming removed 3 bases from V and 6 bases from J; junction bases left unmatched: 8. The length of the CDR3 is 15 residues.

About this clone: With only one base between it and a far larger clone, this is likely a read error. This sequence joins TRBV6-6 and TRBJ1-4; D not resolved. The CDR3 extends over 12 amino acids. Germline V CDR1 and CDR2: MNHNY, SVGAGI (reference sequence). The V and J ends lost 6 bases and 0 bases respectively, with 2 bases between them. CDR3 bases: TGTGCCAGCAGCCCAACTAATGAAAAACTGTTTTTT. This gives the protein CASSPTNEKLFF.

The J gene is TRBJ1-5, the V gene TRBV27; D is unresolved. The germline gives CDR1 MNHEY, CDR2 SMNVEV (reference sequence). The V end was cut by 1 base, the J end by 7 bases, with 11 bases between. This CDR3 is 14 amino acids long. CDR3: CASSLLGFGQPQHF. In DNA, the CDR3 is TGTGCCAGCAGTTTATTAGGTTTTGGACAGCCCCAGCATTTT.

The chain joins TRBV13 to TRBJ2-3; 7 nucleotides agree with TRBD2. V dropped 0 bases and J dropped 1; count of bases not matched to a gene: 1. CDR1 is PRHDT and CDR2 is FYEKMQ in the germline V gene (reference sequence). The CDR3 is made up of 15 amino acids. The CDR3, as DNA: TGTGCCAGCAGCTTAGGGACTAGCCGCACAGATACGCAGTATTTT. Translating it yields CASSLGTSRTDTQYF.

The V gene is TRBV28, the J gene TRBJ1-2; D is unclear. Trimming stripped 4 bases from V and 4 bases from J, with 19 bases between. This CDR3 is built from 16 residues. CDR1 is MDHEN, CDR2 SYDVKM, per germline. The CDR3 loop reads CASSSPYKVAFYGYTF. The CDR3 bases are TGTGCCAGCAGTTCGCCGTACAAGGTAGCATTCTATGGCTACACCTTC.